The next 4 T cell receptor beta chains were all read from a single sample in a study of graft-versus-host responses after intestinal transplantation. Assay used: immunoSEQ multiplex PCR; TCRdb lists only in-frame clones, some missing. The profile covers about 12,000 clones, with approximately 84% appearing a single time and roughly 9% taken by the ten largest. This specimen was PBMCs, taken almost 310 days after intestinal transplant. The receptors stem from a human patient who received an intestinal transplant, so some T cells may come from the graft donor.

V is TRBV10-3 and J is TRBJ1-5; 9 bases are shared with TRBD1. The V gene end was trimmed by 9 bases and the J gene end by 7 bases; junction bases not matched to a gene: 4. The CDR3 runs 12 residues. The germline gives CDR1 ENHRY, CDR2 SYGVKD. The CDR3 DNA is TGTGCCATGGGACAGGGAGGCCAGCCCCAGCATTTT. This sequence encodes CAMGQGGQPQHF.

DNA of the CDR3: TGTGCCAGCAGCCAAGCGGGGGTGGCCTACGAGCAGTACTTC. Translated: CASSQAGVAYEQYF. V is TRBV14 and J is TRBJ2-7, with D perhaps matching TRBD2 (6 bases). V lost 1 base to trimming and J lost 2 bases, with 9 bases between them. In germline, CDR1 is SGHDN, CDR2 FVKESK. The length of the CDR3 is 14 residues.

The chain links TRBV28 to TRBJ2-7; no reliable D call. CDR3 size: 17 residues. Deletions cut 5 bases from V and 2 bases from J, with 22 bases between. The germline V gene encodes CDR1 MDHEN and CDR2 SYDVKM. CDR3 sequence (DNA): TGTGCCAGCAGTGGCGCTCGGTGGTGGGGTTCCCCCTACGAGCAGTACTTC. Translating it yields CASSGARWWGSPYEQYF.

The genes are TRBV9 and TRBJ1-4; D is unresolved. Germline V gives CDR1 SGDLS, CDR2 YYNGEE. The CDR3 has 14 amino acids. V lost 4 bases and J lost 8, with 15 bases in between. The CDR3 nucleotides read TGTGCCAGCAGCCGCGGACTGTTGTGGGAAAAACTGTTTTTT. This gives the protein CASSRGLLWEKLFF.